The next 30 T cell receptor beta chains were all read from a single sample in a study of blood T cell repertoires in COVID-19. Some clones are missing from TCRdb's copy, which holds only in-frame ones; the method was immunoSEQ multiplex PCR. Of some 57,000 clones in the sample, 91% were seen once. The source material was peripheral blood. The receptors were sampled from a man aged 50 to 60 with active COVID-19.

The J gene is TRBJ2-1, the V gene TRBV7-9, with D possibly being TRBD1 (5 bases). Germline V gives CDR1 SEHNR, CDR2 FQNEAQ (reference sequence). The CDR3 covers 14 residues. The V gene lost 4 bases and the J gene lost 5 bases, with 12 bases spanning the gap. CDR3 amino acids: CASSWGRNDNEQFF. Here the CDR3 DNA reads TGTGCCAGCAGCTGGGGCAGAAACGACAATGAGCAGTTCTTC.

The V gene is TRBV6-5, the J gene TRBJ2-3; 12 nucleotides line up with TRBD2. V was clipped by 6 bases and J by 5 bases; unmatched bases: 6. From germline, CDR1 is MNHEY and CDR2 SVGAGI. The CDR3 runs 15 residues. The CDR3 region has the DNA TGTGCCAGCAGCCAGCTAGCGGGGGGGCAAGATACGCAGTATTTT. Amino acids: CASSQLAGGQDTQYF.

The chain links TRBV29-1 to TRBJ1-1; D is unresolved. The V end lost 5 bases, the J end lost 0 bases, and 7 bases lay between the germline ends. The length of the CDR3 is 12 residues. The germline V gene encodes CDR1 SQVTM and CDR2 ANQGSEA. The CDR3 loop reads CSVPSLNTEAFF. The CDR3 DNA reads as TGCAGCGTTCCATCATTGAACACTGAAGCTTTCTTT.

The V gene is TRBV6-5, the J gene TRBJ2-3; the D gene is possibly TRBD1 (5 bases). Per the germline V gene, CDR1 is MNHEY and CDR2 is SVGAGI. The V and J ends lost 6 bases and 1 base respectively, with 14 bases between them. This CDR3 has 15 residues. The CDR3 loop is CASSGHLLGTDTQYF. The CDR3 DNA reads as TGTGCCAGCAGCGGACACCTACTTGGCACAGATACGCAGTATTTT.

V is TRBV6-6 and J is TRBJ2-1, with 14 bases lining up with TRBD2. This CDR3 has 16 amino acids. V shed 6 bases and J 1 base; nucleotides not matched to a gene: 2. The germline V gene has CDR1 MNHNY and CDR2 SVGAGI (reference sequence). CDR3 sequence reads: CASRGLAGASYNEQFF. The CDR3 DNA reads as TGTGCCAGCAGGGGACTAGCGGGAGCTTCCTACAATGAGCAGTTCTTC.

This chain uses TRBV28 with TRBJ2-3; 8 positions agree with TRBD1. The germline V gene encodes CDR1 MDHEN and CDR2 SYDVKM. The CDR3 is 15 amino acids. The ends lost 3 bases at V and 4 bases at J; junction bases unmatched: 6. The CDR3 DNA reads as TGTGCCAGCAGTTTCCCAGGACAGGGAGCAGATACGCAGTATTTT. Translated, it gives CASSFPGQGADTQYF.

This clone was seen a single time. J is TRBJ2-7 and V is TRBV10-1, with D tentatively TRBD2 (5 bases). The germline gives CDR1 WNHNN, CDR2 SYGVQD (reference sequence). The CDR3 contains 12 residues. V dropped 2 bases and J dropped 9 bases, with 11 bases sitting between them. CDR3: CASSEGSWRQYF. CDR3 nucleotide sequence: TGCGCCAGCAGTGAGGGGAGCTGGAGGCAGTACTTC.

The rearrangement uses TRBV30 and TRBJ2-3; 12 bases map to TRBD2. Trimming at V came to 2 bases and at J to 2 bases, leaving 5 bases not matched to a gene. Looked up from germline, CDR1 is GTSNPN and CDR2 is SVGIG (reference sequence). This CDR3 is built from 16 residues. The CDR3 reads CAWSITSGRNTDTQYF. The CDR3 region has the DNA TGTGCCTGGAGTATAACTAGCGGGAGGAACACAGATACGCAGTATTTT.

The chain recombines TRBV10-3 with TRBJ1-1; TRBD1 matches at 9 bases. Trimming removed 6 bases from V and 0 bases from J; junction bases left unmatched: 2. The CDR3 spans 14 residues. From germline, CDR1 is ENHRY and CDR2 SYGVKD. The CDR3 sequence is CAIRGTGLNTEAFF. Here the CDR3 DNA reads TGTGCCATCAGGGGGACAGGGTTGAACACTGAAGCTTTCTTT.

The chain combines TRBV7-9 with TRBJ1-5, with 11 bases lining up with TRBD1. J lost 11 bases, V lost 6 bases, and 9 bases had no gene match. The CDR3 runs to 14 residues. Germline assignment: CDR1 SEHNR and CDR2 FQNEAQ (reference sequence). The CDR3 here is CASSKGQGEGSQHF. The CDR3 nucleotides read TGTGCCAGCAGTAAGGGACAGGGGGAGGGGTCCCAGCATTTT.

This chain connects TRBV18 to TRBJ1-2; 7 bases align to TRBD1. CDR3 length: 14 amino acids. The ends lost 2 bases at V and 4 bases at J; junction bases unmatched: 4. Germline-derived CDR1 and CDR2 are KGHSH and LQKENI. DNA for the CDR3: TGTGCCAGCTCACCAGGACAGGAGGTCTATGGCTACACCTTC. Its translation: CASSPGQEVYGYTF.

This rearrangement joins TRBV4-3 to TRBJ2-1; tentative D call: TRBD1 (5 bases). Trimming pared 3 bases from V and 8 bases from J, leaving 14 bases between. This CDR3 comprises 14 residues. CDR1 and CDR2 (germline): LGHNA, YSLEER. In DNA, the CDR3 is TGCGCCAGCAGCCAGATCCAGGGTTCTCATGAGCAGTTCTTC. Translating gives CASSQIQGSHEQFF.

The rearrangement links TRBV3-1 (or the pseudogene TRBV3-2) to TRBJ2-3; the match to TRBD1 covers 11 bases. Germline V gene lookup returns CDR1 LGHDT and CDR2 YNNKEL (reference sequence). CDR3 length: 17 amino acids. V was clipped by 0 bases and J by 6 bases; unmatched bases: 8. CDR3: CASSQDLRTGGSDTQYF. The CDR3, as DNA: TGTGCCAGCAGCCAAGATCTTCGGACAGGGGGCTCTGATACGCAGTATTTT.

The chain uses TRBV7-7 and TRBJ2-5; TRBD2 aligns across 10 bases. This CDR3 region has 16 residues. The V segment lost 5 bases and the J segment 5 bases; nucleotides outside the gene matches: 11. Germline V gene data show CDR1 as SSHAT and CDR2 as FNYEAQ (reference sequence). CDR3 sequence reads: CASSLGEAGGVETQYF. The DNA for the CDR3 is TGTGCCAGCAGCCTCGGGGAAGCGGGGGGGGTGGAGACCCAGTACTTC.

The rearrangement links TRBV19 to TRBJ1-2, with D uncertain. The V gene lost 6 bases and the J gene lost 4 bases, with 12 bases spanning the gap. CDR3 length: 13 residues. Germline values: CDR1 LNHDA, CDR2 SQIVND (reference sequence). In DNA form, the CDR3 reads TGTGCCAGTAGCCTGGGCTTCGGCTATGGCTACACCTTC. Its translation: CASSLGFGYGYTF.

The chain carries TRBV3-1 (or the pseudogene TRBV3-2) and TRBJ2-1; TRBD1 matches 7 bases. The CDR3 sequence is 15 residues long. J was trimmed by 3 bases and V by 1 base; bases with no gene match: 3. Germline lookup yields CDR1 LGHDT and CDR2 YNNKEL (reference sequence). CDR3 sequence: CASSQGPGGYNEQFF. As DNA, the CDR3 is TGTGCCAGCAGCCAAGGTCCAGGGGGCTACAATGAGCAGTTCTTC.

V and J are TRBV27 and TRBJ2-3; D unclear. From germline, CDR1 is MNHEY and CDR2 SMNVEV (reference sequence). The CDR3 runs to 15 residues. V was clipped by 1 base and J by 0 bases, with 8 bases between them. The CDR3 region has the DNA TGTGCCAGCAGTTTATACTTGAGTAGCACAGATACGCAGTATTTT. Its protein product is CASSLYLSSTDTQYF.

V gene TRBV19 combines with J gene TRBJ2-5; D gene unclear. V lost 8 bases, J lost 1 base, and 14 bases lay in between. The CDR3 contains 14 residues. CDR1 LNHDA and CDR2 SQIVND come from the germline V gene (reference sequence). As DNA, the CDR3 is TGTGCCAGTTCGACTCTAGACCTCCAAGAGACCCAGTACTTC. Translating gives CASSTLDLQETQYF.

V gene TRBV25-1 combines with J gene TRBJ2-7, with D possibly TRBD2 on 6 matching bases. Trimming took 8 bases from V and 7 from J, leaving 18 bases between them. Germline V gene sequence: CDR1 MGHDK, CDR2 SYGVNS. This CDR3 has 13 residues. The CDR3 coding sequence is TGTGCCAGCGGCCCCGGGGACTTAAGGGAGCAGTACTTC. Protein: CASGPGDLREQYF.

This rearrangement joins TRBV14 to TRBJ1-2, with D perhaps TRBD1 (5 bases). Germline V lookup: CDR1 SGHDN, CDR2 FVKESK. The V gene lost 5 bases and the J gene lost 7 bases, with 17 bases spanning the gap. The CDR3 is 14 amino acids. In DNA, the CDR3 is TGTGCCAGCAGCTTTAGGGGTTTTTTAGGTGGCTACACCTTC. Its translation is CASSFRGFLGGYTF. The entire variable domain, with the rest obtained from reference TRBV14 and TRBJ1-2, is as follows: EAGVTQFPSHSVIEKGQTVTLRCDPISGHDNLYWYRRVMGKEIKFLLHFVKESKQDESGMPNNRFLAERTGGTYSTLKVQPAELEDSGVYFCASSFRGFLGGYTFGSGTRLTVV.

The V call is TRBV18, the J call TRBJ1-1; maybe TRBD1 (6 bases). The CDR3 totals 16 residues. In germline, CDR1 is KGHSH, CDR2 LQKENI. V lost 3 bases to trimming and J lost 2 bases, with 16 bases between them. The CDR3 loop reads CASSPRGTVGNTEAFF. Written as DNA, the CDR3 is TGTGCCAGCTCACCCAGGGGAACTGTCGGCAACACTGAAGCTTTCTTT.

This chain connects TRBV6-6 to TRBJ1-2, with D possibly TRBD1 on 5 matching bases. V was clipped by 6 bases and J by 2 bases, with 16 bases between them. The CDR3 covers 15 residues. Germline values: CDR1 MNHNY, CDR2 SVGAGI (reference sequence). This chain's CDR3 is CASSHRGGQNYGYTF. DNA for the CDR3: TGTGCCAGCAGCCACCGGGGGGGTCAAAACTATGGCTACACCTTC.

DNA for the CDR3: TGTGCCTACAGCCGGGGTTACAATGAGCAGTTCTTC. Translated: CAYSRGYNEQFF. V is TRBV30 and J is TRBJ2-1, with a possible D match to TRBD2 (5 bases). V lost 7 bases to trimming and J lost 4 bases, with 11 bases between them. The CDR3 has 12 residues. Germline loops: CDR1 GTSNPN, CDR2 SVGIG (reference sequence). Full variable domain (outside the CDR3, taken from reference TRBV30 and TRBJ2-1): SQTIHQWPATLVQPVGSPLSLECTVEGTSNPNLYWYRQAAGRGLQLLFYSVGIGQISSEVPQNLSASRPQDRQFILSSKKLLLSDSGFYLCAYSRGYNEQFFGPGTRLTVL.

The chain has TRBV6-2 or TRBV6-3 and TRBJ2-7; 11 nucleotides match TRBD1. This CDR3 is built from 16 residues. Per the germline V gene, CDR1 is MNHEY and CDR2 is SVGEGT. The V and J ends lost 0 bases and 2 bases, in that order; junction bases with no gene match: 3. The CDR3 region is CASSYSGTGGTYEQYF. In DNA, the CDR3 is TGTGCCAGCAGTTACTCGGGGACAGGGGGAACCTACGAGCAGTACTTC.

The DNA for the CDR3 is TGTGCCATCAGTTTGACTAGCGGGATCCACGAGCAGTACTTC. Protein product: CAISLTSGIHEQYF. This rearrangement joins TRBV10-3 to TRBJ2-7; TRBD2 agrees at 11 bases. The germline V gene encodes CDR1 ENHRY and CDR2 SYGVKD. This CDR3 has 14 amino acids. Germline trimming cut 5 bases from V and 5 bases from J; bases unmatched to any gene: 5.

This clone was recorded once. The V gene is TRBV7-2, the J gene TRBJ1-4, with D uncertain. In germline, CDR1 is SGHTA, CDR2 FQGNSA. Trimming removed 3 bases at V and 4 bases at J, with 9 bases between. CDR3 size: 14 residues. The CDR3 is CASSFQVSNEKLFF. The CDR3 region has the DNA TGTGCCAGCAGCTTTCAAGTTAGTAATGAAAAACTGTTTTTT.

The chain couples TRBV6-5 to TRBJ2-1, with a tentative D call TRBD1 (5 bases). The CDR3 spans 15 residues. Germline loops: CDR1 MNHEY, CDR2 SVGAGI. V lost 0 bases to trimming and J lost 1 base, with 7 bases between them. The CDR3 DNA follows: TGTGCCAGCAGTTACTCTAAGGGGTCCTACAATGAGCAGTTCTTC. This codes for CASSYSKGSYNEQFF.

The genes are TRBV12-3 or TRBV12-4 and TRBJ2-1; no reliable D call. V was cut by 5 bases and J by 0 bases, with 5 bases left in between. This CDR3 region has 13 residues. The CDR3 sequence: CASSTGSYNEQFF. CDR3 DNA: TGTGCCAGCAGTACTGGCTCCTACAATGAGCAGTTCTTC.

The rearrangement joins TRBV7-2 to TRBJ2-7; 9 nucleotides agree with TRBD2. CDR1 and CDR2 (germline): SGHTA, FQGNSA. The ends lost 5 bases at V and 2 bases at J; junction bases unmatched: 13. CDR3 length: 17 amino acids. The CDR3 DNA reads TGTGCCAGCAGCCACCTTCATTATAGCGGGAGTACCTACGAGCAGTACTTC. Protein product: CASSHLHYSGSTYEQYF.

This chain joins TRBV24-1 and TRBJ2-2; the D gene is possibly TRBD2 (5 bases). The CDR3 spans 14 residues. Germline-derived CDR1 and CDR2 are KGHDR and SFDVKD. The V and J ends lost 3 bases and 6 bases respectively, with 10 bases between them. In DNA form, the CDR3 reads TGTGCCACCAGTGATCGCGGGCAGGCCGGGGAGCTGTTTTTT. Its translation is CATSDRGQAGELFF.